Shown below are 28 T cell receptor beta chains from a single sample sequenced in a study of cytomegalovirus exposure and HLA in healthy donors. The PCR had 60 Vbeta and 13 Jbeta primers. TCRdb keeps only in-frame clones here, not all; method: immunoSEQ multiplex PCR. This sample contains approximately 45,000 clones. The sequencing sample was made of PBMCs. These receptors came from a male donor in good health and CMV-seronegative.

The V and J genes are TRBV6-5 and TRBJ1-2; possible D gene TRBD1, 5 bases. The V end was cut by 2 bases, the J end by 2 bases, with 6 bases between. The CDR3 consists of 13 residues. CDR1 is MNHEY and CDR2 is SVGAGI in the germline V gene. The CDR3 reads CASSYGANYGYTF. The CDR3 DNA reads as TGTGCCAGCAGTTACGGGGCGAACTATGGCTACACCTTC.

The CDR3, as DNA: TGTGCCGGGACAGGGTACGTTCAGCCCCAGCATTTT. Protein: CAGTGYVQPQHF. The chain carries TRBV2 and TRBJ1-5; 9 nucleotides line up with TRBD1. V shed 11 bases and J 6 bases; nucleotides not matched to a gene: 5. Per the germline V gene, CDR1 is SNHLY and CDR2 is FYNNEI. The CDR3 consists of 12 residues.

The chain joins TRBV5-6 to TRBJ1-2; D is ambiguous. V was pared by 0 bases and J by 4 bases, with 10 bases between. There are 14 residues in the CDR3. The germline V gene encodes CDR1 SGHDT and CDR2 YYEEEE. CDR3 amino acids: CASSLAQAGYGYTF. In nucleotides, the CDR3 is TGTGCCAGCAGCTTGGCCCAGGCCGGCTATGGCTACACCTTC.

The CDR3 DNA follows: TGTGCCAGCAGCTGGACAGGGGGCGATGAAAAACTGTTTTTT. It is translated as CASSWTGGDEKLFF. The rearrangement uses TRBV7-9 and TRBJ1-4; 11 nucleotides line up with TRBD1. This CDR3 contains 14 residues. The germline gives CDR1 SEHNR, CDR2 FQNEAQ (reference sequence). J lost 6 bases, V lost 4 bases, and 1 base had no gene match.

As concerns this clone: The junction does not match germline at one end; this may be a read error. The chain carries TRBV7-8 and TRBJ1-1; a possible D gene is TRBD1 (6 bases). Germline assignment: CDR1 SGHVS and CDR2 FQNEAQ. The CDR3 length is 14 residues. In DNA form, the CDR3 reads TGTGCCAGCAGCCGCCTTACAGGGAACTCTGAAGCTTTCTTT. Translation: CASSRLTGNSEAFF.

This rearrangement joins TRBV4-2 to TRBJ2-5; a possible D gene is TRBD1 (6 bases). Germline CDR1 reads LGHNA; CDR2 reads YNFKEQ. This CDR3 has 15 residues. V was pared by 1 base and J by 5 bases, with 14 bases between. The CDR3 protein is CASSQGNRDMETQYF. CDR3 nucleotide sequence: TGTGCCAGCAGCCAAGGTAACAGGGACATGGAGACCCAGTACTTC.

The genes are TRBV7-9 and TRBJ1-4, with TRBD1 as a possible D gene (5 bases). V lost 5 bases and J lost 3, with 16 bases in between. There are 16 residues in the CDR3. Germline V lookup: CDR1 SEHNR, CDR2 FQNEAQ (reference sequence). As DNA, the CDR3 is TGTGCCAGCAGCCATGGATGGAGGGACCCTAATGAAAAACTGTTTTTT. Protein: CASSHGWRDPNEKLFF.

This chain links TRBV5-1 with TRBJ1-1; D unclear. CDR1 is SGHRS and CDR2 is YFSETQ in the germline V gene. With 2 bases removed from V and 5 bases from J, the gap between germline ends came to 7 bases. This CDR3 spans 12 amino acids. For the CDR3, the DNA is TGCGCCAGCAGCTTTGGGGAGACTGAAGCTTTCTTT. It translates to CASSFGETEAFF.

The chain joins TRBV19 to TRBJ1-2; 8 nucleotides match TRBD1. Per germline, CDR1 LNHDA and CDR2 SQIVND (reference sequence). The CDR3 runs to 13 residues. V trimming: 5 bases; J trimming: 6 bases; junction bases outside the gene matches: 5. The CDR3 DNA sequence: TGTGCCAGTAGTCTCAGGGGGCTTGATGGCTACACCTTC. Translating gives CASSLRGLDGYTF.

V and J are TRBV7-2 and TRBJ2-5; 7 nucleotides agree with TRBD2. V lost 4 bases to trimming and J lost 5 bases; unmatched junction nucleotides: 7. CDR1 is SGHTA and CDR2 is FQGNSA in the germline V gene. The length of the CDR3 is 14 residues. The CDR3 here is CASSSPGGWETQYF. The CDR3 region has the DNA TGTGCCAGCAGCTCCCCGGGGGGTTGGGAGACCCAGTACTTC.

The rearrangement links TRBV5-1 to TRBJ2-5; maybe TRBD1 (6 bases). Germline CDR1 is SGHRS and CDR2 is YFSETQ. The V and J ends lost 4 bases and 3 bases respectively, with 13 bases between them. This CDR3 has 14 amino acids. CDR3 DNA: TGCGCCAGCAGCCCTACAGGGTCCGAAGAGACCCAGTACTTC. Translation gives CASSPTGSEETQYF.

The rearrangement joins TRBV7-6 to TRBJ2-7, with 9 bases lining up with TRBD1. The CDR3 totals 15 residues. Germline-derived CDR1 and CDR2 are SGHVS and FNYEAQ. V dropped 6 bases and J dropped 3; count of bases not matched to a gene: 9. The CDR3 protein is CASSLRGTGNYEQYF. In nucleotides, the CDR3 is TGTGCCAGCAGTCTCCGGGGGACAGGGAACTACGAGCAGTACTTC.

This chain connects TRBV7-2 to TRBJ1-2; the D gene is possibly TRBD1 (5 bases). CDR1 is SGHTA, CDR2 FQGNSA, per germline. The ends were cut back, 5 bases at V and 1 base at J, with 8 bases in the middle. The CDR3 is 13 residues long. The CDR3, as DNA: TGTGCCAGCAGCGCGCAGGGTAACTATGGCTACACCTTC. Translated, it gives CASSAQGNYGYTF.

The CDR3 loop is CASIGTGVNTGELFF. CDR3 DNA: TGTGCCAGCATTGGGACAGGGGTCAACACCGGGGAGCTGTTTTTT. This chain uses TRBV6-5 with TRBJ2-2, with 10 bases lining up with TRBD1. The CDR3 runs to 15 residues. V lost 7 bases, J lost 2 bases, and 4 bases stayed unmatched. Looked up from germline, CDR1 is MNHEY and CDR2 is SVGAGI.

The chain employs TRBV5-4 and TRBJ1-1; a weak D match, TRBD1 (5 bases). Germline-derived CDR1 and CDR2 are SGHNT and YYREEE (reference sequence). V was trimmed by 0 bases and J by 3 bases, leaving 12 bases between them. CDR3 size: 15 residues. The CDR3 DNA sequence: TGTGCCAGCAGCTTGGGGCGGGGGAGAGACACTGAAGCTTTCTTT. Amino acid sequence: CASSLGRGRDTEAFF.

The CDR3 sequence is CAWSVTAPGNTIYF. The CDR3 nucleotides are TGTGCCTGGAGTGTGACAGCTCCTGGAAACACCATATATTTT. The J gene is TRBJ1-3, the V gene TRBV30; maybe TRBD1 (5 bases). The CDR3 is 14 amino acids. Looked up from germline, CDR1 is GTSNPN and CDR2 is SVGIG (reference sequence). Deletions cut 0 bases from V and 2 bases from J, with 8 bases between.

The rearrangement links TRBV9 to TRBJ1-6, with unresolved D. The ends were cut back, 4 bases at V and 7 bases at J, with 12 bases in the middle. Germline CDR1 and CDR2: SGDLS and YYNGEE. This CDR3 comprises 14 residues. The CDR3 protein is CASSPTPVNSPLHF. The CDR3 nucleotides are TGTGCCAGCAGCCCCACTCCCGTGAATTCACCCCTCCACTTT.

The rearrangement uses TRBV10-2 and TRBJ1-6; TRBD1 might be the D (5 bases). The ends were cut back, 5 bases at V and 8 bases at J, with 13 bases in the middle. The CDR3 has 14 residues. Germline V gives CDR1 WSHSY, CDR2 SAAADI. CDR3 residues: CASSRRGVDSPLHF. The DNA for the CDR3 is TGCGCCAGCAGTAGGAGGGGCGTTGATTCACCCCTCCACTTT.

The chain uses TRBV7-3 and TRBJ2-6; D perhaps matches TRBD1 (5 bases). Germline values: CDR1 SGHTA, CDR2 FQGTGA. Trimming removed 4 bases from V and 0 bases from J, with 10 bases in between. This CDR3 contains 16 residues. The CDR3 spells CASSSLTASGANVLTF. CDR3 coding DNA: TGTGCCAGCAGCTCGTTGACAGCCTCTGGGGCCAACGTCCTGACTTTC.

The gene calls are TRBV30 and TRBJ1-1, with TRBD1 identical over 9 bases. This CDR3 has 15 residues. Trimming took 3 bases from V and 2 from J; bases not matched to a gene: 7. Germline assignment: CDR1 GTSNPN and CDR2 SVGIG (reference sequence). In DNA form, the CDR3 reads TGTGCCTGGAGGACACAGGGGGCCATCAACACTGAAGCTTTCTTT. Its translation is CAWRTQGAINTEAFF.

The chain is built from TRBV6-5 and TRBJ2-7; 9 bases are a match to TRBD2. Germline CDR1 reads MNHEY; CDR2 reads SVGAGI. This CDR3 comprises 15 residues. Germline trimming cut 7 bases from V and 2 bases from J; bases unmatched to any gene: 9. The CDR3 spells CASTPPGGGAYEQYF. The CDR3 bases are TGTGCCAGCACCCCCCCGGGCGGGGGGGCCTACGAGCAGTACTTC.

J is TRBJ2-7 and V is TRBV6-6, with D maybe TRBD1 (5 bases). Looked up from germline, CDR1 is MNHNY and CDR2 is SVGAGI (reference sequence). V dropped 2 bases and J dropped 1 base, with 9 bases sitting between them. The CDR3 extends over 14 amino acids. CDR3 protein: CASSYMTESYEQYF. The CDR3 DNA follows: TGTGCCAGCAGTTACATGACAGAGTCCTACGAGCAGTACTTC.

The chain employs TRBV4-2 and TRBJ1-5, with D maybe TRBD1 (6 bases). The CDR3 sequence is 15 residues long. CDR1 LGHNA and CDR2 YNFKEQ come from the germline V gene. V lost 4 bases and J 7 bases, leaving 17 bases between the germline ends. The CDR3 DNA reads as TGTGCCAGCAGCCCCTTTCCAGGGGCAGGGCAGCCCCAGCATTTT. It translates to CASSPFPGAGQPQHF.

The CDR3 nucleotides read TGCGCCAGCAGCCATGGACTAGCGGGGAGAAACAATGAGCAGTTCTTC. It yields the protein CASSHGLAGRNNEQFF. The chain recombines TRBV4-1 with TRBJ2-1; TRBD2 matches at 12 bases. The CDR3 runs 16 residues. V dropped 3 bases and J dropped 5; count of bases not matched to a gene: 5. CDR1 MGHRA and CDR2 YSYEKL come from the germline V gene.

The chain carries TRBV29-1 and TRBJ1-1; 8 bases are a match to TRBD1. The germline V gene encodes CDR1 SQVTM and CDR2 ANQGSEA. This CDR3 has 13 amino acids. V lost 6 bases, J lost 5 bases, and 8 bases stayed unmatched. In nucleotides, the CDR3 is TGCAGCGTCCACAGGGGGAGGCAGACTGAAGCTTTCTTT. Residues: CSVHRGRQTEAFF.

The chain uses TRBV6-5 and TRBJ1-6; tentatively, D is TRBD1 (5 bases). The CDR3 totals 15 residues. Germline-derived CDR1 and CDR2 are MNHEY and SVGAGI. Trimming removed 2 bases at V and 16 bases at J, with 21 bases between. CDR3 sequence: CASSYLGAAKEGLHF. The CDR3 DNA reads TGTGCCAGCAGTTACCTAGGGGCTGCCAAGGAAGGTCTCCACTTT.

This rearrangement joins TRBV6-5 to TRBJ1-4; 7 bases fit TRBD1. The CDR3 contains 14 residues. Germline V gene data show CDR1 as MNHEY and CDR2 as SVGAGI. The J segment lost 4 bases and the V segment lost 5 bases, leaving 4 bases of the junction unmatched. CDR3 coding DNA: TGTGCCAGCAGTCTAACAGGGGATAATGAAAAACTGTTTTTT. Its protein is CASSLTGDNEKLFF.

This chain joins TRBV30 and TRBJ2-7, with 9 bases aligning to TRBD1. J was trimmed by 5 bases and V by 4 bases; bases with no gene match: 12. CDR1 GTSNPN and CDR2 SVGIG come from the germline V gene (reference sequence). This CDR3 region has 15 residues. The CDR3 coding sequence is TGTGCCTGGACCGGGACAGGGAGGAAAGCCCACGAGCAGTACTTC. It yields the protein CAWTGTGRKAHEQYF.